This TCR beta chain comes out of a study of T cell responses to AZD1222 COVID-19 vaccine. Sequencing was performed with immunoSEQ multiplex PCR; in TCRdb, only in-frame clones are kept and a portion is missing. This table holds about 100,000 clones, 85% to 90% found once. Trimming pared 3 bases from V and 0 bases from J, leaving 13 bases between. CDR1 is SGHRS, CDR2 YFSETQ, per germline. This CDR3 region has 16 residues. This chain joins TRBV5-1 and TRBJ1-3; D unclear. This TCR was sampled from an adult in good health. The sequences come from peripheral blood, collected on day 0 of AZD1222 vaccination. The CDR3 nucleotides are TGCGCCAGCAGCTCAATGACGGTTAGCTCTGGAAACACCATATATTTT. This translates into CASSSMTVSSGNTIYF.